This T cell receptor (beta chain) came from a study of shared clonotypes between healthy human individuals. To note about this clone: This sample includes further DNA sequences coding for the same CDR3.

The germline gives CDR1 MDHEN, CDR2 SYDVKM. V lost 6 bases to trimming and J lost 2 bases; unmatched junction nucleotides: 4. The CDR3 consists of 13 residues. Generated by immunoSEQ multiplex PCR, the TCRdb table keeps only in-frame clones and is missing some. The sample lists 2 million to 3 million clones, 80% to 95% seen once, with about 0.39% in the top ten. This sequence joins TRBV28 and TRBJ2-7, with TRBD1 identical over 7 bases. The sample was naive CD4+ T cells from PBMCs. Subset: CD45RA+ positively selected. The TCR was taken from a man between 18 and 29 years old in good health. Some clones in this sample may be carry-over from other donors' samples. CDR3 coding DNA: TGTGCCAGCAGGAGGGACAGCACCTACGAGCAGTACTTC. It specifies CASRRDSTYEQYF.